The clone carrying this T cell receptor (beta chain) was recorded at least ten times. The source of the sample is a study of T-cell reconstitution after alpha-beta-depleted transplantation in children. Researchers prepared the TCRbeta library using unique molecular identifiers, the study reports. TCRdb fed the PCR reads into MiXCR, producing one record per CDR3 protein. The table includes about 420,000 distinct CDR3 sequences, 11% detected once. CDR3 length: 12 amino acids. Germline loops: CDR1 SGHRS, CDR2 YFSETQ. V was trimmed by 4 bases and J by 4 bases, leaving 6 bases between them. The V gene is TRBV5-1, the J gene TRBJ2-1; no clear D. This receptor was obtained from a human donor who donated a stem cell graft to a child with acute myeloid leukemia. Sequenced here: PBMCs from the stem cell graft donor, sampled from the stem cell graft. The CDR3 sequence: CASSHYYNEQFF. CDR3 sequence (DNA): TGCGCCAGCAGCCACTATTACAATGAGCAGTTCTTC.